Shown below are 30 T cell receptor beta chains from a single sample sequenced in a study of cytomegalovirus exposure and HLA in healthy donors. A multiplex PCR was run with 60 Vbeta primers and 13 Jbeta primers. Generated by immunoSEQ multiplex PCR, the TCRdb table keeps only in-frame clones and is missing some. The sample includes approximately 150,000 clones, just under 75% of them seen just once. Sequencing was carried out using PBMCs. These receptors were collected from a young woman in good health and CMV-seronegative.

The chain carries TRBV30 and TRBJ2-3, with 7 bases identical to TRBD2. The germline gives CDR1 GTSNPN, CDR2 SVGIG (reference sequence). V shed 2 bases and J 1 base; nucleotides not matched to a gene: 0. The CDR3 runs 13 residues. This CDR3 reads CAWSSGGTDTQYF. In DNA form, the CDR3 reads TGTGCCTGGAGTAGCGGGGGCACAGATACGCAGTATTTT.

With regard to this clone: This sample includes further DNA sequences coding for the same CDR3. This sequence joins TRBV29-1 and TRBJ2-1; 10 bases line up with TRBD2. V lost 7 bases and J lost 7; bases outside the gene matches: 1. CDR1 and CDR2 from the germline V gene are SQVTM and ANQGSEA. The CDR3 length is 11 residues. The CDR3 spells CSEREGNEQFF. The CDR3 DNA follows: TGCAGCGAGCGGGAGGGGAATGAGCAGTTCTTC.

This clone was seen only once. The rearrangement links TRBV4-1 to TRBJ1-5; maybe TRBD1 (5 bases). This CDR3 comprises 18 residues. Deletions cut 2 bases from V and 0 bases from J, with 17 bases between. Germline V gene sequence: CDR1 MGHRA, CDR2 YSYEKL. The CDR3 sequence: CASSQSTPLGHSNQPQHF. CDR3 DNA: TGCGCCAGCAGCCAATCGACACCTCTGGGGCATAGCAATCAGCCCCAGCATTTT.

The V and J genes are TRBV4-3 and TRBJ2-7; TRBD1 aligns across 7 bases. Per the germline V gene, CDR1 is LGHNA and CDR2 is YSLEER. J lost 0 bases, V lost 4 bases, and 6 bases had no gene match. The CDR3 loop spans 15 amino acids. The DNA of the CDR3 is TGCGCCAGCAGCCCCACGACAGGGAACTCCTACGAGCAGTACTTC. It is translated as CASSPTTGNSYEQYF.

The chain carries TRBV7-9 and TRBJ1-2, with D perhaps TRBD1 (6 bases). This CDR3 is 17 amino acids long. The V gene's germline CDR1 is SEHNR and CDR2 FQNEAQ (reference sequence). Deletions cut 1 base from V and 3 bases from J, with 18 bases between. The CDR3 spells CASSLVFLRTVYYGYTF. In nucleotides, the CDR3 is TGTGCCAGCAGCTTAGTGTTCTTAAGGACAGTCTACTATGGCTACACCTTC.

This chain links TRBV7-2 with TRBJ2-2, with 7 bases identical to TRBD1. The CDR3 spans 14 residues. V was pared by 2 bases and J by 7 bases, with 4 bases of the junction left unmatched. The V gene's germline CDR1 is SGHTA and CDR2 FQGNSA. CDR3 DNA sequence: TGTGCCAGCAGCTTATATGACAGGGTCGGGGAGCTGTTTTTT. Translated, it gives CASSLYDRVGELFF.

The CDR3 DNA sequence: TGTGCCAGTAGGACTGGACTAGCGGGGCCCGGGGAGCTGTTTTTT. It translates to CASRTGLAGPGELFF. This chain uses TRBV19 with TRBJ2-2; 12 bases align to TRBD2. Trimming cost V 6 bases and J 6 bases; bases outside gene matches: 5. This CDR3 has 15 residues. Germline CDR1 reads LNHDA; CDR2 reads SQIVND (reference sequence).

The chain carries TRBV14 and TRBJ1-1; D is uncertain. The CDR3 extends over 14 amino acids. Trimming took off 4 bases at V and 7 bases at J, with 16 bases between the two ends. Germline-derived CDR1 and CDR2 are SGHDN and FVKESK. The CDR3 sequence: CASSLLRKRDEAFF. CDR3 coding DNA: TGTGCCAGCAGCCTTCTGCGGAAACGGGATGAAGCTTTCTTT.

V gene TRBV9 combines with J gene TRBJ1-1; 8 nucleotides agree with TRBD1. V shed 6 bases and J 0 bases; nucleotides not matched to a gene: 10. The V gene's germline CDR1 is SGDLS and CDR2 YYNGEE. This CDR3 contains 16 residues. CDR3 bases: TGTGCCAGCACCTTCGGGGCAGGGGGCCTGAACACTGAAGCTTTCTTT. Its translation: CASTFGAGGLNTEAFF.

This clone was observed once. The V call is TRBV5-1, the J call TRBJ1-1; 9 positions agree with TRBD1. V was pared by 4 bases and J by 5 bases, with 6 bases of the junction left unmatched. Germline V lookup: CDR1 SGHRS, CDR2 YFSETQ. CDR3 length equals 14 residues. The CDR3 protein is CASSTGQGETEAFF. The CDR3, as DNA: TGCGCCAGCAGCACGGGACAGGGTGAGACTGAAGCTTTCTTT.

The rearrangement links TRBV20-1 to TRBJ2-5; tentatively, D is TRBD1 (5 bases). Trimming removed 1 base from V and 7 bases from J, with 7 bases in between. Germline CDR1 reads DFQATT; CDR2 reads SNEGSKA (reference sequence). This CDR3 has 11 amino acids. The CDR3 nucleotides are TGCAGTGCTAGAGCTGGGGCGACCCAGTACTTC. As protein: CSARAGATQYF.

The chain combines TRBV6-1 with TRBJ2-2; the match to TRBD2 covers 8 bases. Germline trimming cut 2 bases from V and 5 bases from J; bases unmatched to any gene: 4. Germline V gives CDR1 MNHNS, CDR2 SASEGT. The CDR3 has 15 amino acids. CDR3 loop: CASSETTSATGELFF. DNA of the CDR3: TGTGCCAGCAGTGAAACGACTAGCGCGACCGGGGAGCTGTTTTTT.

V gene TRBV12-1 combines with J gene TRBJ1-2; the tabulated D call, TRBD1, remains unverified against the DNA. TRBV12-1 is tagged as a pseudogene. The CDR3 runs 17 residues. The CDR3 protein is CASSPPGPGQGTYGYTF. The CDR3 bases are TGTGCCAGCAGCCCCCCGGGACCGGGACAGGGGACCTATGGCTACACCTTC.

This clone was seen a few times. The rearrangement uses TRBV18 and TRBJ1-4; tentatively, D is TRBD1 (6 bases). The germline CDR1 and CDR2 sequences are KGHSH and LQKENI. This CDR3 comprises 13 residues. V shed 8 bases and J shed 3 bases, with 10 bases lying between them. CDR3 sequence reads: CASRDMANEKLFF. The CDR3 DNA follows: TGTGCCAGCAGGGACATGGCTAATGAAAAACTGTTTTTT.

The J gene is TRBJ1-4, the V gene TRBV18, with 7 bases aligning to TRBD1. V was clipped by 3 bases and J by 6 bases; unmatched bases: 4. This CDR3 spans 14 amino acids. Germline CDR1 KGHSH, CDR2 LQKENI. Here the CDR3 reads CASSPGTEDEKLFF. CDR3 nucleotide sequence: TGTGCCAGCTCACCGGGGACAGAAGATGAAAAACTGTTTTTT.

The chain has TRBV6-1 and TRBJ1-5; D is possibly TRBD1 (6 bases). The CDR3 runs to 14 residues. With 8 bases removed from V and 3 bases from J, the gap between germline ends came to 14 bases. Per the germline V gene, CDR1 is MNHNS and CDR2 is SASEGT. Here the CDR3 reads CASGKDSYNQPQHF. CDR3 nucleotides: TGTGCCAGCGGGAAGGACAGTTACAATCAGCCCCAGCATTTT.

This clone was found a few times. DNA of the CDR3: TGTGCCAGCAGTTCGGGACAGGGAAGGGAAAAACTGTTTTTT. It encodes CASSSGQGREKLFF. The chain uses TRBV28 and TRBJ1-4, with 9 bases aligning to TRBD1. Germline-derived CDR1 and CDR2 are MDHEN and SYDVKM. V lost 4 bases and J lost 8; bases outside the gene matches: 5. The CDR3 totals 14 residues.

This clone was seen only once. The rearrangement links TRBV11-2 to TRBJ1-4; 7 positions agree with TRBD1. This CDR3 has 16 residues. V was pared by 5 bases and J by 7 bases, with 13 bases of the junction left unmatched. The germline V gene encodes CDR1 SGHAT and CDR2 FQNNGV. CDR3 in amino acids: CASSARTGRTSEKLFF. CDR3 coding DNA: TGTGCCAGCAGCGCGAGGACAGGCCGGACGAGTGAAAAACTGTTTTTT. Full variable domain (outside the CDR3, taken from reference TRBV11-2 and TRBJ1-4): EAGVAQSPRYKIIEKRQSVAFWCNPISGHATLYWYQQILGQGPKLLIQFQNNGVVDDSQLPKDRFSAERLKGVDSTLKIQPAKLEDSAVYLCASSARTGRTSEKLFFGSGTQLSVL.

This clone was detected once. V is TRBV6-1 and J is TRBJ1-1; D is possibly TRBD1 (6 bases). Trimming took 7 bases from V and 1 from J, leaving 10 bases between them. The CDR3 extends over 13 amino acids. CDR1 MNHNS and CDR2 SASEGT come from the germline V gene. The CDR3 loop is CASMDRRNTEAFF. In DNA form, the CDR3 reads TGTGCCAGCATGGACAGAAGGAACACTGAAGCTTTCTTT.

This rearrangement joins TRBV6-5 to TRBJ1-6, with TRBD1 identical over 7 bases. Trimming cost V 7 bases and J 7 bases; bases outside gene matches: 10. The CDR3 is 15 amino acids. The germline gives CDR1 MNHEY, CDR2 SVGAGI. This CDR3 is CASKPGGQVNSPLHF. The CDR3 nucleotides are TGTGCCAGCAAACCGGGCGGACAGGTCAATTCACCCCTCCACTTT.

This chain links TRBV7-9 with TRBJ1-1; 9 nucleotides agree with TRBD1. The CDR3 has 18 residues. Germline CDR1 SEHNR, CDR2 FQNEAQ (reference sequence). The V and J ends lost 6 bases and 2 bases, in that order; junction bases with no gene match: 16. The CDR3 reads CASSSLGGQGFFNTEAFF. The CDR3 region has the DNA TGTGCCAGCAGTTCCTTAGGGGGACAGGGCTTTTTCAACACTGAAGCTTTCTTT. Supplemented by reference TRBV7-9 and TRBJ1-1, the full variable domain reads DTGVSQNPRHKITKRGQNVTFRCDPISEHNRLYWYRQTLGQGPEFLTYFQNEAQLEKSRLLSDRFSAERPKGSFSTLEIQRTEQGDSAMYLCASSSLGGQGFFNTEAFFGQGTRLTVV.

The sample holds a few counts of this clone. V usage is TRBV6-1 and J usage is TRBJ2-7, with a weak D call TRBD1 (6 bases). Germline CDR1 is MNHNS and CDR2 is SASEGT. V was cut by 7 bases and J by 2 bases, with 15 bases left in between. CDR3 length: 14 residues. The CDR3 region has the DNA TGTGCCAGCATCGAACCGGGACATACCTACGAGCAGTACTTC. It is translated as CASIEPGHTYEQYF.

The sample holds a few counts of this clone. The chain couples TRBV5-6 to TRBJ1-6, with TRBD1 matching over 9 bases. Germline-derived CDR1 and CDR2 are SGHDT and YYEEEE. V shed 2 bases, J shed 9 bases, and the junction held 12 bases outside the gene matches. The CDR3 sequence is 17 residues long. The chain's CDR3 is CASSFKGQGYTRSPLHF. The CDR3 DNA reads TGTGCCAGCAGCTTTAAGGGACAGGGCTATACGCGTTCACCCCTCCACTTT.

The V call is TRBV2, the J call TRBJ1-5, with unresolved D. Germline CDR1 reads SNHLY; CDR2 reads FYNNEI. V lost 6 bases, J lost 1 base, and 13 bases lay in between. The CDR3 sequence is 15 residues long. The CDR3: CASRGGLTSNQPQHF. As DNA, the CDR3 is TGTGCCAGCAGGGGAGGGCTTACAAGCAATCAGCCCCAGCATTTT. Variable domain in full (rest from reference TRBV2 and TRBJ1-5): EPEVTQTPSHQVTQMGQEVILRCVPISNHLYFYWYRQILGQKVEFLVSFYNNEISEKSEIFDDQFSVERPDGSNFTLKIRSTKLEDSAMYFCASRGGLTSNQPQHFGDGTRLSIL.

V is TRBV28 and J is TRBJ1-2; 8 bases map to TRBD1. CDR1 and CDR2 (germline): MDHEN, SYDVKM. The length of the CDR3 is 14 residues. After removal of 6 bases from V and 2 bases from J, the junction contained 5 bases not matched to a gene. CDR3 nucleotides: TGTGCCAGCAGACCCCAGGGGGCGAACTATGGCTACACCTTC. Its protein product is CASRPQGANYGYTF.

The chain uses TRBV4-2 and TRBJ2-7; TRBD2 aligns across 8 bases. Trimming took 2 bases from V and 0 from J; bases not matched to a gene: 3. CDR1 and CDR2 from the germline V gene are LGHNA and YNFKEQ. The CDR3 is 15 amino acids. In DNA, the CDR3 is TGTGCCAGCAGCCAACCGGGGGGGAGCTCCTACGAGCAGTACTTC. Translating it yields CASSQPGGSSYEQYF.

The V gene is TRBV2, the J gene TRBJ1-1; D gene unclear. With 1 base removed from V and 0 bases from J, the gap between germline ends came to 6 bases. Germline CDR1 and CDR2: SNHLY and FYNNEI. The CDR3 contains 14 residues. CDR3 sequence: CASSEEQLNTEAFF. The CDR3 DNA follows: TGTGCCAGCAGTGAAGAACAGCTGAACACTGAAGCTTTCTTT. The complete variable domain, with remaining parts taken from reference TRBV2 and TRBJ1-1, reads EPEVTQTPSHQVTQMGQEVILRCVPISNHLYFYWYRQILGQKVEFLVSFYNNEISEKSEIFDDQFSVERPDGSNFTLKIRSTKLEDSAMYFCASSEEQLNTEAFFGQGTRLTVV.

This clone came up once. The gene calls are TRBV5-4 and TRBJ2-5; perhaps TRBD1 as D (6 bases). The CDR3 totals 15 residues. The V end lost 0 bases, the J end lost 1 base, and 10 bases lay between the germline ends. Looked up from germline, CDR1 is SGHNT and CDR2 is YYREEE (reference sequence). The CDR3 bases are TGTGCCAGCAGCTTGGAGGGCAGGGGCCAAGAGACCCAGTACTTC. Amino acids: CASSLEGRGQETQYF.

This clone was detected only once. The V and J genes are TRBV28 and TRBJ2-3; D possibly corresponds to TRBD1 (5 bases). The V gene's germline CDR1 is MDHEN and CDR2 SYDVKM. The ends were cut back, 3 bases at V and 6 bases at J, with 13 bases in the middle. This CDR3 contains 14 residues. The CDR3 region is CASSLGRAWDTQYF. Written as DNA, the CDR3 is TGTGCCAGCAGTTTGGGCAGGGCTTGGGATACGCAGTATTTT.

This clone was found a few times. The CDR3, as DNA: TGTGCCAGCACCCTGGGGGGGGCTAATGAAAAACTGTTTTTT. Its protein product is CASTLGGANEKLFF. The chain joins TRBV2 to TRBJ1-4; D might be TRBD1 (5 bases). The CDR3 is 14 amino acids. Germline lookup yields CDR1 SNHLY and CDR2 FYNNEI. Trimming shortened V by 7 bases and J by 3 bases, and 12 bases separated the two germline ends.